The 15 T cell receptor beta chains presented below share a single source sample, sequenced in a study of early T cells in non-severe SARS-CoV-2 infection. MiXCR, applied by TCRdb to the 5' RACE reads, yields one record per CDR3 protein. The sample includes about 40,000 distinct CDR3 sequences, less than 30% seen only once; the top ten take just over 4.5%. This sample comprised whole blood, obtained at baseline. The receptors originated from an adult who was a healthcare worker with PCR-confirmed SARS-CoV-2 infection or an uninfected control (not recorded which).

This clonotype was counted once. The chain has TRBV4-2 and TRBJ2-7; TRBD2 is a possible D gene (6 bases). CDR3 length: 16 residues. The V gene's germline CDR1 is LGHNA and CDR2 YNFKEQ. V lost 5 bases to trimming and J lost 3 bases, with 20 bases between them. Written as DNA, the CDR3 is TGTGCCAGCAGCTATAGCTTGGGACTCCAAAACTACGAGCAGTACTTC. Translating it yields CASSYSLGLQNYEQYF.

The gene calls are TRBV11-2 and TRBJ1-4; no clear D gene. With 6 bases removed from V and 8 bases from J, the gap between germline ends came to 19 bases. Per the germline V gene, CDR1 is SGHAT and CDR2 is FQNNGV. The length of the CDR3 is 15 residues. The CDR3 region has the DNA TGTGCCAGCAGTCCCGGTTCACGCTGGGGAGAAAAACTGTTTTTT. It is translated as CASSPGSRWGEKLFF.

The chain joins TRBV12-3 or TRBV12-4 to TRBJ2-2; the D gene is possibly TRBD2 (5 bases). Trimming took off 6 bases at V and 5 bases at J, with 10 bases between the two ends. The CDR3 contains 13 residues. CDR3 DNA: TGTGCCAGCAGCCGCACGGGGACCGGGGAGCTGTTTTTT. Its translation is CASSRTGTGELFF.

About this clonotype itself: Relative to the germline gene, one junction end is altered; a read error may explain this. The rearrangement joins TRBV2 to TRBJ2-1; 7 nucleotides line up with TRBD2. CDR3 length: 15 amino acids. CDR1 is SNHLY, CDR2 FYNNEI, per germline. DNA for the CDR3: TGTGCCAGTAGTGTTCGCGGGGGCTCCTACAATGAGCAGTTCTTC. It encodes CASSVRGGSYNEQFF.

The chain couples TRBV7-9 to TRBJ2-7; D possibly corresponds to TRBD1 (6 bases). This CDR3 is 15 amino acids long. Germline V gene lookup returns CDR1 SEHNR and CDR2 FQNEAQ (reference sequence). Trimming took 3 bases from V and 0 from J, leaving 12 bases between them. In DNA, the CDR3 is TGTGCCAGCAGCTTCCAGGGGCAGCTCTCCTACGAGCAGTACTTC. As protein: CASSFQGQLSYEQYF.

In its sample, this clonotype was seen many times. V is TRBV27 and J is TRBJ2-3, with TRBD2 identical over 9 bases. The CDR3 loop spans 16 amino acids. V gave up 5 bases and J gave up 0 bases; unmatched junction bases: 6. CDR1 and CDR2 from the germline V gene are MNHEY and SMNVEV (reference sequence). The CDR3 here is CASSTRLAASTDTQYF. DNA for the CDR3: TGTGCCAGCAGTACCCGACTAGCGGCTAGCACAGATACGCAGTATTTT.

This clonotype was detected a few times. This chain connects TRBV30 to TRBJ1-4; D not resolved. Per germline, CDR1 GTSNPN and CDR2 SVGIG (reference sequence). V was clipped by 1 base and J by 8 bases, with 8 bases between them. The CDR3 totals 12 residues. The CDR3 DNA reads as TGTGCCTGGAGTGCGGGTTACGAAAAACTGTTTTTT. It is translated as CAWSAGYEKLFF.

This clonotype was recorded a few times. The rearrangement uses TRBV2 and TRBJ1-1; D is undetermined. The CDR3 runs to 15 residues. The ends were cut back, 7 bases at V and 0 bases at J, with 15 bases in the middle. Germline V gene data show CDR1 as SNHLY and CDR2 as FYNNEI. The CDR3 reads CASTPAGILNTEAFF. For the CDR3, the DNA is TGTGCCAGCACCCCGGCCGGGATCTTGAACACTGAAGCTTTCTTT.

This chain links TRBV10-2 with TRBJ1-4; 7 nucleotides align to TRBD1. The CDR3 spans 14 residues. Per germline, CDR1 WSHSY and CDR2 SAAADI. V was clipped by 8 bases and J by 11 bases; unmatched bases: 14. The CDR3 coding sequence is TGCGCCAGCGAGGGGGCTGGACCAGAGGGGAAACTGTTTTTT. The encoded protein is CASEGAGPEGKLFF.

The table lists this clonotype with a few counts. The chain is built from TRBV4-1 and TRBJ1-4, with 7 positions matching TRBD1. The CDR3 runs to 18 residues. Germline V gene data show CDR1 as MGHRA and CDR2 as YSYEKL. Germline trimming cut 0 bases from V and 3 bases from J; bases unmatched to any gene: 10. The CDR3 is CASSQDAGTATANEKLFF. The DNA of the CDR3 is TGCGCCAGCAGCCAAGACGCCGGGACAGCAACTGCTAATGAAAAACTGTTTTTT.

The chain joins TRBV2 to TRBJ1-6; D is undetermined. V was trimmed by 3 bases and J by 6 bases, leaving 15 bases between them. The CDR3 extends over 16 amino acids. The germline V gene has CDR1 SNHLY and CDR2 FYNNEI. Here the CDR3 DNA reads TGTGCCAGCAGTGACCTACAGTCGATGGGTAATTCACCCCTCCACTTT. Translated, it gives CASSDLQSMGNSPLHF.

CDR3 sequence (DNA): TGCAGTGCTACTAACCTCGGGGGGATCCAAGAGACCCAGTACTTC. Its translation: CSATNLGGIQETQYF. The chain couples TRBV20-1 to TRBJ2-5; TRBD2 agrees at 7 bases. Germline loops: CDR1 DFQATT, CDR2 SNEGSKA (reference sequence). V lost 4 bases to trimming and J lost 1 base; unmatched junction nucleotides: 9. The CDR3 has 15 residues.

The chain carries TRBV5-6 and TRBJ2-1, with 10 nucleotides matching TRBD2. This CDR3 has 14 residues. V lost 3 bases and J lost 6; bases outside the gene matches: 3. Germline CDR1 reads SGHDT; CDR2 reads YYEEEE. Here the CDR3 DNA reads TGTGCCAGCAGCTCCGGACTAGCGGTCAATGAGCAGTTCTTC. Its translation is CASSSGLAVNEQFF.

This clonotype occurred once. This rearrangement joins TRBV5-1 to TRBJ2-6, with 7 bases identical to TRBD1. The CDR3 loop spans 16 amino acids. J gave up 0 bases and V 3 bases, and 3 bases lay outside the gene matches. The germline V gene has CDR1 SGHRS and CDR2 YFSETQ. CDR3 in amino acids: CASSWGQHSGANVLTF. CDR3 sequence (DNA): TGCGCCAGCAGCTGGGGACAGCACTCTGGGGCCAACGTCCTGACTTTC.

At least ten counts were recorded for this clonotype. The V gene is TRBV5-1, the J gene TRBJ2-7; a possible D gene is TRBD2 (5 bases). V lost 1 base to trimming and J lost 1 base, with 12 bases between them. The CDR3 has 15 residues. Per the germline V gene, CDR1 is SGHRS and CDR2 is YFSETQ. CDR3 loop: CASSLRGLDSYEQYF. CDR3 nucleotide sequence: TGCGCCAGCAGCTTGCGAGGGTTGGATTCCTACGAGCAGTACTTC.